Listed below are T cell receptor beta chains from one sample, sequenced in a study of cytomegalovirus exposure and HLA in healthy donors. Libraries were prepared by immunoSEQ multiplex PCR; TCRdb keeps only in-frame clonotypes and omits some of them. The data hold about 160,000 clones, with roughly 80% observed a single time. The sample consisted of PBMCs. Every receptor here comes from a man aged 35 to 55 in good health and CMV-seropositive. CDR3s include the opening cysteine and the closing phenylalanine or tryptophan. A D gene is named only where the DNA matches it firmly. Clone sizes are given selectively: once, few, many, or a class where the clone is expanded.

j_gene: TRBJ2-7
d_gene: TRBD1
v_gene: TRBV11-2
abundance: .
CDR3nt: TGTGCCAGCAGCTCGCTAAGACAGGGCGGGTACGAGCAGTACTTC
CDR3aa: CASSSLRQGGYEQYF

j_gene: TRBJ2-4
d_gene: .
v_gene: TRBV5-1
abundance: .
CDR3nt: TGCGCCAGCAGCGTATCCGAGACAGAAAACAGTCAGTACTTC
CDR3aa: CASSVSETENSQYF

j_gene: TRBJ2-1
d_gene: .
v_gene: TRBV5-4
abundance: .
CDR3nt: TGTGCCAGCAGCTCGGAGAGCCATGAGCAGTTCTTC
CDR3aa: CASSSESHEQFF

j_gene: TRBJ2-3
d_gene: TRBD2
v_gene: TRBV27
abundance: .
CDR3nt: TGTGCCAGCAGTTTAGGGCTAGCGGGCCACGGCACAGATACGCAGTATTTT
CDR3aa: CASSLGLAGHGTDTQYF

j_gene: TRBJ2-3
d_gene: TRBD2
v_gene: TRBV11-2
abundance: .
CDR3nt: TGTGCCAGCAGCTTAGACGGCGGGAGAGGGACAGATACGCAGTATTTT
CDR3aa: CASSLDGGRGTDTQYF

j_gene: TRBJ1-6
d_gene: .
v_gene: TRBV5-4
abundance: few
CDR3nt: TGTGCCAGCAGCGCCGACAGCAATAATTCACCCCTCCACTTT
CDR3aa: CASSADSNNSPLHF

j_gene: TRBJ1-2
d_gene: TRBD1
v_gene: TRBV19
abundance: .
CDR3nt: TGTGCCAGTAGCATCCTAAGGCCGGGACAGGGTATAGCTAACTATGGCTACACCTTC
CDR3aa: CASSILRPGQGIANYGYTF

j_gene: TRBJ2-3
d_gene: TRBD2
v_gene: TRBV4-3
abundance: .
CDR3nt: TGCGCCAGCAGCCAATATAGCGGGAGAGGCACAGATACGCAGTATTTT
CDR3aa: CASSQYSGRGTDTQYF

j_gene: TRBJ2-5
d_gene: .
v_gene: TRBV7-2
abundance: few
CDR3nt: TGTGCCAGCAGCCCTTCTCGCCCCTCGGGGACCCAGTACTTC
CDR3aa: CASSPSRPSGTQYF

j_gene: TRBJ2-1
d_gene: TRBD2
v_gene: TRBV4-2
abundance: few
CDR3nt: TGTGCCAGCAGCCAAGAGTGGGGGGGCTCCTACAATGAGCAGTTCTTC
CDR3aa: CASSQEWGGSYNEQFF

j_gene: TRBJ1-2
d_gene: TRBD1
v_gene: TRBV18
abundance: .
CDR3nt: TGTGCCAGCTCCCAAGGGACAGAGTATGGCTACACCTTC
CDR3aa: CASSQGTEYGYTF

j_gene: TRBJ1-1
d_gene: TRBD1
v_gene: TRBV28
abundance: few
CDR3nt: TGTGCCAGCAGCCCCGGGACAGGGACTTTCTTT
CDR3aa: CASSPGTGTFF

j_gene: TRBJ2-7
d_gene: TRBD2
v_gene: TRBV11-2
abundance: .
CDR3nt: TGTGCCAGCAGCCAGGGACTAGCGGAGATATACGAGCAGTACTTC
CDR3aa: CASSQGLAEIYEQYF

j_gene: TRBJ2-3
d_gene: TRBD2
v_gene: TRBV9
abundance: .
CDR3nt: TGTGCCACTAACGAAGGCGGGAGGGCCGCAGATACGCAGTATTTT
CDR3aa: CATNEGGRAADTQYF

j_gene: TRBJ2-1
d_gene: TRBD1
v_gene: TRBV2
abundance: once
CDR3nt: TGTGCCAGCAGTGTACCGGGACAGGGGTACAATGAGCAGTTCTTC
CDR3aa: CASSVPGQGYNEQFF

j_gene: TRBJ1-1
d_gene: .
v_gene: TRBV5-1
abundance: few
CDR3nt: TGCGCCAGCAGCTTGGGTGCAGGGTCTGAAGCTTTCTTT
CDR3aa: CASSLGAGSEAFF

j_gene: TRBJ2-1
d_gene: TRBD2
v_gene: TRBV27
abundance: .
CDR3nt: TGTGCCAGCAGTTCCAGACGCCGGAGGGGGTTAGCGGGAGGGCCAAGCTCCTACAATGAGCAGTTCTTC
CDR3aa: CASSSRRRRGLAGGPSSYNEQFF

j_gene: TRBJ2-5
d_gene: .
v_gene: TRBV5-4
abundance: .
CDR3nt: TGTGCCAGCAGCTTGGATTTCGTGACTAGCCAAGAGACCCAGTACTTC
CDR3aa: CASSLDFVTSQETQYF

j_gene: TRBJ1-1
d_gene: TRBD1
v_gene: TRBV29-1
abundance: once
CDR3nt: TGCAGCCCGGGGGGACAGGGCAGCACTGAAGCTTTCTTT
CDR3aa: CSPGGQGSTEAFF

j_gene: TRBJ2-1
d_gene: TRBD2
v_gene: TRBV7-2
abundance: .
CDR3nt: TGTGCCAGCAGCTTAAATCTACTAGCGGGCAGAAATGAGCAGTTCTTC
CDR3aa: CASSLNLLAGRNEQFF

j_gene: TRBJ1-5
d_gene: TRBD1
v_gene: TRBV2
abundance: once
CDR3nt: TGTGCCACCTCAAGGGACAGGGATAGCAATCAGCCCCAGCATTTT
CDR3aa: CATSRDRDSNQPQHF

j_gene: TRBJ2-5
d_gene: .
v_gene: TRBV9
abundance: .
CDR3nt: TGTGCCAGCAGCGTAGACCGCGGGACCCAGTACTTC
CDR3aa: CASSVDRGTQYF

j_gene: TRBJ2-1
d_gene: .
v_gene: TRBV5-1
abundance: .
CDR3nt: TGCGCCAGCAGCTTTCAGGGGTACGATGAGCAGTTCTTC
CDR3aa: CASSFQGYDEQFF

j_gene: TRBJ2-3
d_gene: TRBD2
v_gene: TRBV14
abundance: .
CDR3nt: TGTGCCAGCAGCCACCTGGCGGGACTAGCGCCCACTGGAAATACGCAGTATTTT
CDR3aa: CASSHLAGLAPTGNTQYF

j_gene: TRBJ1-1
d_gene: .
v_gene: TRBV18
abundance: once
CDR3nt: TGTGCCAGCTCACCAGGGACAAACACTGAAGCTTTCTTT
CDR3aa: CASSPGTNTEAFF

j_gene: TRBJ2-2
d_gene: .
v_gene: TRBV18
abundance: few
CDR3nt: TGTGCCAGCTCACTAACTTCGGGTCCCCGGGCCGGGGAGCTGTTTTTT
CDR3aa: CASSLTSGPRAGELFF

j_gene: TRBJ1-4
d_gene: .
v_gene: TRBV14
abundance: .
CDR3nt: TGTGCCAGCAGCCAATTAGGGGTAACTAATGAAAAACTGTTTTTT
CDR3aa: CASSQLGVTNEKLFF

j_gene: TRBJ1-4
d_gene: .
v_gene: TRBV6-5
abundance: .
CDR3nt: TGTGCCAGCAGAGCCGGGACAAGAAATGAAAAACTGTTTTTT
CDR3aa: CASRAGTRNEKLFF

j_gene: TRBJ1-1
d_gene: .
v_gene: TRBV28
abundance: .
CDR3nt: TGTGCCAGCAGGCCCAGCACAGAGCAAGCTTTCTTT
CDR3aa: CASRPSTEQAFF

j_gene: TRBJ1-2
d_gene: .
v_gene: TRBV20-1
abundance: .
CDR3nt: TGCAGTGCAGGACAGCTAGTCTACACCTTC
CDR3aa: CSAGQLVYTF

j_gene: TRBJ2-7
d_gene: TRBD2
v_gene: TRBV4-1
abundance: .
CDR3nt: TGCGCCAGCAGCCTAGGGACTAGCGGGAGAGGAGGCTACGAGCAGTACTTC
CDR3aa: CASSLGTSGRGGYEQYF

j_gene: TRBJ2-3
d_gene: TRBD2
v_gene: TRBV2
abundance: .
CDR3nt: TGTGCCAGCAGTCAGGAGAGCGGGGGCGGCTCAGATACGCAGTATTTT
CDR3aa: CASSQESGGGSDTQYF

j_gene: TRBJ2-5
d_gene: TRBD1
v_gene: TRBV5-6
abundance: .
CDR3nt: TGTGCCAGCAGCACCGGACAGGTCCAAGAGACCCAGTACTTC
CDR3aa: CASSTGQVQETQYF

j_gene: TRBJ1-1
d_gene: .
v_gene: TRBV10-2
abundance: .
CDR3nt: TGCGCCAGCAGTGGTTGGCGGATGGAAGCTTTCTTT
CDR3aa: CASSGWRMEAFF

j_gene: TRBJ2-1
d_gene: .
v_gene: TRBV5-4
abundance: .
CDR3nt: TGTGCCAGCAGCCAGGTTGGTTACAATGAGCAGTTCTTC
CDR3aa: CASSQVGYNEQFF

j_gene: TRBJ1-1
d_gene: .
v_gene: TRBV30
abundance: .
CDR3nt: TGTGCCTGGAGTGAAATACGACAGACTGAAGCTTTCTTT
CDR3aa: CAWSEIRQTEAFF

j_gene: TRBJ2-5
d_gene: .
v_gene: TRBV4-1
abundance: .
CDR3nt: TGCGCCAGCAGTCCTAGCTTTCGAGAGACCCAGTACTTC
CDR3aa: CASSPSFRETQYF